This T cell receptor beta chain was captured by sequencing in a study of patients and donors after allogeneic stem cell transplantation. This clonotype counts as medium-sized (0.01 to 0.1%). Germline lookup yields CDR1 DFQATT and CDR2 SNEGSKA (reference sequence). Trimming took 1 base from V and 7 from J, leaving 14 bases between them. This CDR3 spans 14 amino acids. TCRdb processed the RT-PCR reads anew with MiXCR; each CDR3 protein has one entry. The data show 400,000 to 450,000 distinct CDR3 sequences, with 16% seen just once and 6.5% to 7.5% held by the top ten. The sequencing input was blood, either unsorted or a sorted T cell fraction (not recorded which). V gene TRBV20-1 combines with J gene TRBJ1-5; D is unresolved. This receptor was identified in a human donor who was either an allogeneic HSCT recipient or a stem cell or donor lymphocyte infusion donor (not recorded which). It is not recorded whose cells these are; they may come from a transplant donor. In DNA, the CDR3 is TGCAGTGCTAGAGTGGATGCCCCGGGACAGCCCCAGCATTTT. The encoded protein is CSARVDAPGQPQHF.